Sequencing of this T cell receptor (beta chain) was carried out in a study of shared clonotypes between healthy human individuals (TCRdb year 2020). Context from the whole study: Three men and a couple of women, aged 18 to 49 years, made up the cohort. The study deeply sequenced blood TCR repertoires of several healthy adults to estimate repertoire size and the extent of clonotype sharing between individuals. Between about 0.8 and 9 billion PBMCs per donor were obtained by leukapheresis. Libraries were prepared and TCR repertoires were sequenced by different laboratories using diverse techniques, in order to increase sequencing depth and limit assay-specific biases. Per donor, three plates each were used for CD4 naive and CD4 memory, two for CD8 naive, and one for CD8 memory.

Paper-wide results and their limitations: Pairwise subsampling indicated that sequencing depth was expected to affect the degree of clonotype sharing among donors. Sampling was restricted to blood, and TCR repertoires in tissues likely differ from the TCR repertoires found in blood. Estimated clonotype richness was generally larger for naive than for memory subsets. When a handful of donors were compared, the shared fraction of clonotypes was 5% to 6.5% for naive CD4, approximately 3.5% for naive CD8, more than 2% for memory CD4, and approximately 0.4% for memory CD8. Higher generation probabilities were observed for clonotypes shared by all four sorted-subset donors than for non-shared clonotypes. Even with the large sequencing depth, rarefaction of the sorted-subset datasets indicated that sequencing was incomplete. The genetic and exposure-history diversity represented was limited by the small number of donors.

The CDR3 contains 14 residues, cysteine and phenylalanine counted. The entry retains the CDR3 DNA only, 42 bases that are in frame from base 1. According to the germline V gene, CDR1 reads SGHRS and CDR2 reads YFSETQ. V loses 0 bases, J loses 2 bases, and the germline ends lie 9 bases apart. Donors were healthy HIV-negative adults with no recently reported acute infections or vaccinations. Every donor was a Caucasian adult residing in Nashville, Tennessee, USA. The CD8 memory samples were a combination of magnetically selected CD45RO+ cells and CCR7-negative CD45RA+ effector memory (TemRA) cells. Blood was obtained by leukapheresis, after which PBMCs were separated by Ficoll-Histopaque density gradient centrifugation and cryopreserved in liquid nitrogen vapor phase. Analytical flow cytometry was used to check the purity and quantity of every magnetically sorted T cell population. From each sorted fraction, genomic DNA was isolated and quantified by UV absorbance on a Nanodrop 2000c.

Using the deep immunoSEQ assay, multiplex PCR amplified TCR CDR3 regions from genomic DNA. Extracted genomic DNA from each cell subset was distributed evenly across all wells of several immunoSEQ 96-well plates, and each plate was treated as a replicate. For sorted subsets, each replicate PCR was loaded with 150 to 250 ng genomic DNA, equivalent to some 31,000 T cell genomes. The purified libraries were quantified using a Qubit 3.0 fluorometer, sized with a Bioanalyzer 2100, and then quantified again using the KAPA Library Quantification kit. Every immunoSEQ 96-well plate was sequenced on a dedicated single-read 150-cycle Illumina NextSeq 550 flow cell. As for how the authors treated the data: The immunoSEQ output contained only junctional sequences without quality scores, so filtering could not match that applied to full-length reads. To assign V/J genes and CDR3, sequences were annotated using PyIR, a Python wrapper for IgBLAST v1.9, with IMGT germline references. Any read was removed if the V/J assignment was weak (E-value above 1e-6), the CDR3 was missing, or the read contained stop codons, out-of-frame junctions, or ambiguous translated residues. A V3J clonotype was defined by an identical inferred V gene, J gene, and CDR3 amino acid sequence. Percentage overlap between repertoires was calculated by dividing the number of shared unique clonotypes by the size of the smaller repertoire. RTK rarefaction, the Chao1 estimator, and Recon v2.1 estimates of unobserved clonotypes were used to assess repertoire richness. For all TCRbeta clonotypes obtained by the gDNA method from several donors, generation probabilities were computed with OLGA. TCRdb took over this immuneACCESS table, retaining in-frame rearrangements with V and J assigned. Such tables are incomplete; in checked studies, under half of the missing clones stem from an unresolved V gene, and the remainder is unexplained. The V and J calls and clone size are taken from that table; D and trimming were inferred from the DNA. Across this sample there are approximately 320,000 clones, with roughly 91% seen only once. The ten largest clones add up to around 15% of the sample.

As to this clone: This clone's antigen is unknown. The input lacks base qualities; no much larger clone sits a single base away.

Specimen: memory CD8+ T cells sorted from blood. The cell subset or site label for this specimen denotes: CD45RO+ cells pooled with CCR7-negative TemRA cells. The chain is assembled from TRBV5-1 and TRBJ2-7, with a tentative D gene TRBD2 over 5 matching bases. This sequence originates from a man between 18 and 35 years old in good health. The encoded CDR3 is CASSLVTTTYEQYF. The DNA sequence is TGCGCCAGCAGCTTGGTGACTACTACCTACGAGCAGTACTTC.